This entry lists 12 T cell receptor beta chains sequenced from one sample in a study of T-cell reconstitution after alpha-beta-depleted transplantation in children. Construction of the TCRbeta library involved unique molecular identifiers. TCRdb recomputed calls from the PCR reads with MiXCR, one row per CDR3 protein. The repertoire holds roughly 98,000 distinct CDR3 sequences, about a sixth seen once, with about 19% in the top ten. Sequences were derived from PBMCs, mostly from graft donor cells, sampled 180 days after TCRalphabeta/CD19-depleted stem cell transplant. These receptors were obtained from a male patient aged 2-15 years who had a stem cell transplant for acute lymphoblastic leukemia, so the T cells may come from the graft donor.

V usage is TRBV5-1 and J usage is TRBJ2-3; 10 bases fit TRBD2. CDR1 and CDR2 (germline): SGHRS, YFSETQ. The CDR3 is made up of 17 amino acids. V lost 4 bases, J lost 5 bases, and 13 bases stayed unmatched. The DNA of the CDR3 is TGCGCCAGCAGCCCGCGTTCAGCGGGGGGGTCGGGAGATACGCAGTATTTT. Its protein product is CASSPRSAGGSGDTQYF.

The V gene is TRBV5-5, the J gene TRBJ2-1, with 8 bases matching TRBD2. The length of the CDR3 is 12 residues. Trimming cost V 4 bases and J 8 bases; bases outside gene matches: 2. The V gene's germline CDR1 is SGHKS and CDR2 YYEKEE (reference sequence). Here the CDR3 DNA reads TGTGCCAGCAGCCCGCGGGGGGATGAGCAGTTCTTC. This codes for CASSPRGDEQFF.

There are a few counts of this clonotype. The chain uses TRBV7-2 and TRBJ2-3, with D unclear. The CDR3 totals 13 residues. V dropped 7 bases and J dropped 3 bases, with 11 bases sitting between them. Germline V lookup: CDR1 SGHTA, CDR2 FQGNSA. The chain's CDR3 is CASIRVGTDTQYF. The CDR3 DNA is TGTGCCAGCATCCGGGTGGGAACAGATACGCAGTATTTT.

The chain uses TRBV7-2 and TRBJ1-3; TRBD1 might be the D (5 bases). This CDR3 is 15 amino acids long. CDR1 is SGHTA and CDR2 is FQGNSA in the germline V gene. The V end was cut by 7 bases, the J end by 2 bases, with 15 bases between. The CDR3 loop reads CASTLTGTPGNTIYF. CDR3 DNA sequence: TGTGCCAGCACCCTTACCGGGACCCCTGGAAACACCATATATTTT.

The CDR3, as DNA: TGTGCCAGCAGCTTAGGGATTAGGGGGACTGGGGCCAACGTCCTGACTTTC. This codes for CASSLGIRGTGANVLTF. V and J are TRBV7-2 and TRBJ2-6; perhaps TRBD1 as D (6 bases). The CDR3 has 17 residues. V was trimmed by 1 base and J by 2 bases, leaving 12 bases between them. From germline, CDR1 is SGHTA and CDR2 FQGNSA. Supplemented by reference TRBV7-2 and TRBJ2-6, the full variable domain reads GAGVSQSPSNKVTEKGKDVELRCDPISGHTALYWYRQSLGQGLEFLIYFQGNSAPDKSGLPSDRFSAERTGGSVSTLTIQRTQQEDSAVYLCASSLGIRGTGANVLTFGAGSRLTVL.

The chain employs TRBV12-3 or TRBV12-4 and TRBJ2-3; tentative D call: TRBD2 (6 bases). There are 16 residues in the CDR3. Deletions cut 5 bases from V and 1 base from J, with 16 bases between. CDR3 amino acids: CASSPQIAAGTDTQYF. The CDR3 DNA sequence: TGTGCCAGCAGTCCCCAGATAGCGGCAGGCACAGATACGCAGTATTTT.

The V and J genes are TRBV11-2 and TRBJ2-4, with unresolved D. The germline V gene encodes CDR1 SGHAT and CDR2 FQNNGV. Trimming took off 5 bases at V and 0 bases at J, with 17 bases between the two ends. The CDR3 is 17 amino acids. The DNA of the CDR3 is TGTGCCAGCAGCCTAATAGGACCGATTCTAGCCAAAAACATTCAGTACTTC. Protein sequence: CASSLIGPILAKNIQYF. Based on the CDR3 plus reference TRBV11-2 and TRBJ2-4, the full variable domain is EAGVAQSPRYKIIEKRQSVAFWCNPISGHATLYWYQQILGQGPKLLIQFQNNGVVDDSQLPKDRFSAERLKGVDSTLKIQPAKLEDSAVYLCASSLIGPILAKNIQYFGAGTRLSVL.

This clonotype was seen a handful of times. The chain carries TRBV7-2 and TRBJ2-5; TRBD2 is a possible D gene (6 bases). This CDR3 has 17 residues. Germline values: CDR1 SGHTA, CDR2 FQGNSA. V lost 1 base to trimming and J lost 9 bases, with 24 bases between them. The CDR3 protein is CASSLGGTGLASGAQYF. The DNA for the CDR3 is TGTGCCAGCAGCTTAGGGGGGACTGGGCTAGCGTCGGGGGCCCAGTACTTC.

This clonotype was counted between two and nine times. CDR3 protein: CSARVRFMGNEQFF. The CDR3 DNA reads TGCAGTGCTAGAGTTAGATTCATGGGCAATGAGCAGTTCTTC. This chain joins TRBV20-1 and TRBJ2-1; no firm D call. The CDR3 length is 14 residues. Between the trimmed V and J ends, which lost 1 base and 6 bases, there was a span of 13 bases. Per germline, CDR1 DFQATT and CDR2 SNEGSKA (reference sequence).

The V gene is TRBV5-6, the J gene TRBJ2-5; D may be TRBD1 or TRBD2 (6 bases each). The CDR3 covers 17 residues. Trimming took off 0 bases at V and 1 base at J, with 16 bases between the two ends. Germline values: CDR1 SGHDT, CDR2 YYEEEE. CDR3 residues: CASSLVGGPNLQETQYF. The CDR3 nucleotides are TGTGCCAGCAGCTTGGTCGGGGGCCCCAACCTCCAAGAGACCCAGTACTTC.

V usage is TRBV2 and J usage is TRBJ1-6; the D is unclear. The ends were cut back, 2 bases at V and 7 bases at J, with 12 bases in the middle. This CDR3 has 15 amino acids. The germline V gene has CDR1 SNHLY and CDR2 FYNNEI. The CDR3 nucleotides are TGTGCCAGCAGTGAAAGGGCAGGCCTCAATTCACCCCTCCACTTT. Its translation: CASSERAGLNSPLHF.

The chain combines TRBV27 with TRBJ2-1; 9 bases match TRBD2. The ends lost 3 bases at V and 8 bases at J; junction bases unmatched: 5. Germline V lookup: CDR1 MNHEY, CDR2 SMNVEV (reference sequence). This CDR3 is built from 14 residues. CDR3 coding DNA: TGTGCCAGCAGTTTCCGGACTAGCGCGGATGAGCAGTTCTTC. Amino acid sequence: CASSFRTSADEQFF.